The entry below gives a single T cell receptor beta chain sequence along with its context. The target antigen is unknown. PCR primers comprised 60 Vbeta and 13 Jbeta primers. Assay used: immunoSEQ multiplex PCR; TCRdb lists only in-frame clones, some missing. The sample lists roughly 180,000 clones; about 10% were seen once. This sample is part of a study of cytomegalovirus exposure and HLA in healthy donors. Study findings and constraints: Most TCR beta V segments were productive about 90% or about 30% of the time in an earlier analysis. There were several of the most significant clusters that appeared linked to common viral pathogens in a later analysis.

Trimming took off 1 base at V and 0 bases at J, with 16 bases between the two ends. The CDR3 length is 17 residues. Looked up from germline, CDR1 is SGHAT and CDR2 is FQDESV (reference sequence). This sequence was found in a woman in her 30s in good health and CMV-seropositive. The gene calls are TRBV11-1 and TRBJ2-7, with D possibly being TRBD2 (6 bases). Source material: PBMCs. The CDR3 DNA follows: TGTGCCAGCAGCTTAGGAGGTGGCGGGATGGTCTCCTACGAGCAGTACTTC. Protein: CASSLGGGGMVSYEQYF.